One and the same sample provided the 18 T cell receptor beta chains below, sequenced in a study of T cell changes during pregnancy in multiple sclerosis (dated 2019 in TCRdb). The receptor library was made with the immunoSEQ multiplex PCR assay. TCRdb's version of the immuneACCESS table is confined to in-frame rearrangements and falls short of the full clone set. An unresolved V gene accounts for under half of the shortfall where checked; the remainder is of unknown origin. In all, the sample holds some 60,000 clones, and over 75% of those were seen once. The biggest ten clones account for 2% to 2.5% of the sample. Here the sequenced sample was peripheral blood, taken in the first trimester of pregnancy. The receptors derive from a female donor in good health, enrolled as a control in a pregnancy study.

CDR3 sequence: CASSLAATYEQYF. Here the CDR3 DNA reads TGTGCCAGCAGCTTAGCCGCGACCTACGAGCAGTACTTC. The rearrangement links TRBV7-9 to TRBJ2-7; no firm D call. Germline values: CDR1 SEHNR, CDR2 FQNEAQ (reference sequence). The CDR3 contains 13 residues. V was pared by 0 bases and J by 2 bases, with 5 bases between.

The chain couples TRBV6-4 to TRBJ2-7, with 11 bases identical to TRBD2. V was pared by 5 bases and J by 8 bases, with 5 bases of the junction left unmatched. Germline CDR1 reads MRHNA; CDR2 reads SNTAGT. This CDR3 contains 13 residues. CDR3 residues: CASSRLAGTKQYF. In nucleotides, the CDR3 is TGTGCCAGCAGTCGACTAGCGGGAACAAAGCAGTACTTC.

Only one count was recorded for this clone. The chain uses TRBV9 and TRBJ1-4; weak D call: TRBD1 (6 bases). Trimming pared 0 bases from V and 4 bases from J, leaving 10 bases between. Per germline, CDR1 SGDLS and CDR2 YYNGEE. This CDR3 contains 15 residues. The CDR3 loop is CASSVGTAYNEKLFF. CDR3 DNA sequence: TGTGCCAGCAGCGTAGGGACAGCCTATAATGAAAAACTGTTTTTT.

The V and J genes are TRBV7-9 and TRBJ2-2; D gene unclear. Trimming removed 7 bases at V and 6 bases at J, with 6 bases between. The length of the CDR3 is 11 residues. Germline-derived CDR1 and CDR2 are SEHNR and FQNEAQ (reference sequence). The CDR3 region is CASTQSGELFF. The DNA for the CDR3 is TGTGCCAGCACCCAGTCCGGGGAGCTGTTTTTT.

This clone was seen only a few times. The rearrangement joins TRBV11-2 to TRBJ1-2; D possibly corresponds to TRBD1 (5 bases). V lost 3 bases, J lost 6 bases, and 11 bases lay in between. Germline CDR1 and CDR2: SGHAT and FQNNGV. This CDR3 has 13 residues. In nucleotides, the CDR3 is TGTGCCAGCAGCTTCGGGGGGGTGGATGGCTACACCTTC. This codes for CASSFGGVDGYTF.

The chain employs TRBV9 and TRBJ1-5, with a weak D call TRBD1 (5 bases). The CDR3 consists of 14 residues. V was pared by 3 bases and J by 4 bases, with 11 bases between. CDR1 and CDR2 (germline): SGDLS, YYNGEE. CDR3 nucleotides: TGTGCCAGCAGCGCGGGGGACGCGAATCAGCCCCAGCATTTT. This translates into CASSAGDANQPQHF. The full variable domain, with the rest looked up from reference TRBV9 and TRBJ1-5, is DSGVTQTPKHLITATGQRVTLRCSPRSGDLSVYWYQQSLDQGLQFLIQYYNGEERAKGNILERFSAQQFPDLHSELNLSSLELGDSALYFCASSAGDANQPQHFGDGTRLSIL.

The chain links TRBV6-5 to TRBJ1-1; D is unclear. Germline lookup yields CDR1 MNHEY and CDR2 SVGAGI. There are 14 residues in the CDR3. Trimming shortened V by 5 bases and J by 2 bases, and 12 bases separated the two germline ends. CDR3 amino acids: CASSRQTANTEAFF. Here the CDR3 DNA reads TGTGCCAGCAGTCGCCAGACTGCTAACACTGAAGCTTTCTTT.

The rearrangement uses TRBV10-3 and TRBJ2-1, with D maybe TRBD2 (7 bases). Germline values: CDR1 ENHRY, CDR2 SYGVKD. V lost 3 bases to trimming and J lost 9 bases, with 24 bases between them. The CDR3 consists of 17 residues. CDR3 nucleotides: TGTGCCATCAGTGAAGTGCGGGTGGGGGGGCGCCGAGGTGAGCAGTTCTTC. This codes for CAISEVRVGGRRGEQFF.

V and J are TRBV5-1 and TRBJ2-3, with 7 bases that match TRBD1. CDR3 length: 14 amino acids. After removal of 6 bases from V and 0 bases from J, the junction contained 4 bases not matched to a gene. Germline CDR1 and CDR2: SGHRS and YFSETQ. Written as DNA, the CDR3 is TGCGCCAGCACGACAGGGAGTAGCACAGATACGCAGTATTTT. Translating it yields CASTTGSSTDTQYF.

The rearrangement joins TRBV5-6 to TRBJ2-1; TRBD2 matches 8 bases. The length of the CDR3 is 16 residues. The germline CDR1 and CDR2 sequences are SGHDT and YYEEEE. The V gene end was trimmed by 4 bases and the J gene end by 0 bases; junction bases not matched to a gene: 6. CDR3 bases: TGTGCCAGCAGCCGGACTAGCTGGGGCTCCTACAATGAGCAGTTCTTC. It translates to CASSRTSWGSYNEQFF.

This clone was seen only a few times. V is TRBV25-1 and J is TRBJ1-3; D is undetermined. The V gene lost 3 bases and the J gene lost 9 bases, with 15 bases spanning the gap. This CDR3 spans 14 amino acids. From germline, CDR1 is MGHDK and CDR2 SYGVNS. The CDR3 region has the DNA TGTGCCAGCAGTGATGGCGAGGAGGCGGCCACCATATATTTT. Amino acids: CASSDGEEAATIYF.

The V and J genes are TRBV2 and TRBJ1-2, with 9 bases aligning to TRBD1. Trimming at V came to 6 bases and at J to 0 bases, leaving 2 bases not matched to a gene. This CDR3 has 14 residues. Germline V gene sequence: CDR1 SNHLY, CDR2 FYNNEI. The CDR3 nucleotides read TGTGCCAGCAGCCGGGACAGGGCTAACTATGGCTACACCTTC. Protein: CASSRDRANYGYTF. Full variable domain (rest looked up from reference TRBV2 and TRBJ1-2): EPEVTQTPSHQVTQMGQEVILRCVPISNHLYFYWYRQILGQKVEFLVSFYNNEISEKSEIFDDQFSVERPDGSNFTLKIRSTKLEDSAMYFCASSRDRANYGYTFGSGTRLTVV.

The rearrangement uses TRBV27 and TRBJ2-1, with 7 bases lining up with TRBD1. The V and J ends lost 7 bases and 9 bases, in that order; junction bases with no gene match: 15. Germline V gene data show CDR1 as MNHEY and CDR2 as SMNVEV (reference sequence). CDR3 length: 15 amino acids. CDR3 protein: CASNEENRGGAEQFF. CDR3 bases: TGTGCCAGCAATGAGGAGAACAGGGGTGGGGCTGAGCAGTTCTTC.

The rearrangement uses TRBV2 and TRBJ1-1; D ambiguous. The germline V and J ends were trimmed by 8 bases and 4 bases, with 11 bases remaining between them. This CDR3 comprises 12 residues. Germline CDR1 and CDR2: SNHLY and FYNNEI. The CDR3 region has the DNA TGTGCCAGCGGAGAGGGAAGCACTGAAGCTTTCTTT. Translating gives CASGEGSTEAFF.

The sample holds a few counts of this clone. The rearrangement uses TRBV5-8 and TRBJ2-1; 8 bases match TRBD2. This CDR3 comprises 19 residues. After removal of 2 bases from V and 2 bases from J, the junction contained 15 bases not matched to a gene. In germline, CDR1 is SGHTS, CDR2 YDEGEE. The CDR3 coding sequence is TGTGCCAGCAGCTTTTTCGCTAGCGGGTCCCCGCGAACCTACAATGAGCAGTTCTTC. Translating it yields CASSFFASGSPRTYNEQFF.

The chain combines TRBV7-9 with TRBJ2-7; TRBD1 agrees at 9 bases. The CDR3 spans 14 residues. Germline lookup yields CDR1 SEHNR and CDR2 FQNEAQ (reference sequence). The V segment lost 5 bases and the J segment 2 bases; nucleotides outside the gene matches: 4. The CDR3 protein is CASSKGQGAYEQYF. As DNA, the CDR3 is TGTGCCAGCAGCAAGGGACAGGGTGCCTACGAGCAGTACTTC.

The chain links TRBV27 to TRBJ1-2; TRBD1 might be the D (5 bases). The germline CDR1 and CDR2 sequences are MNHEY and SMNVEV (reference sequence). The CDR3 length is 13 residues. Trimming removed 7 bases from V and 8 bases from J, with 17 bases in between. CDR3 loop: CASTKRGVGGYTF. The DNA for the CDR3 is TGTGCCAGCACCAAACGGGGGGTCGGGGGCTACACCTTC.

Only a few counts were recorded for this clone. This sequence joins TRBV12-5 and TRBJ1-5; D remains unclear. This CDR3 region has 15 residues. Germline assignment: CDR1 LGHNT and CDR2 FRNRAP. V dropped 0 bases and J dropped 7 bases, with 13 bases sitting between them. The CDR3 sequence is CASGLVTGGGQPQHF. DNA for the CDR3: TGTGCTAGTGGTTTGGTAACGGGAGGTGGCCAGCCCCAGCATTTT.